The sequence of this T cell receptor beta chain was determined in a study of long-term antiretroviral therapy in people with HIV. The CDR3 is 13 amino acids in total, end residues counted. Germline V gene lookup returns CDR1 MRHNA and CDR2 SNTAGT. For this clone: No DNA is shown, since the ends of the CDR3 on it are uncertain; the CDR3 is the one TCRdb lists.

Version v3.0 of the immunoSEQ assay ran at survey level. Measured with immunoSEQ multiplex PCR; TCRdb has only the in-frame clones, and not every one. This table holds more than 35,000 clones, around 94% found once. The source was unsorted PBMCs, collected 4.1 years after starting antiretroviral therapy. This receptor was taken from a woman between 45 and 60 years old with HIV. The chain has TRBV6-4 and TRBJ1-2; the table names TRBD1, a call not compared with the DNA. This CDR3 is CASSDFASGTSTF.